These T cell receptor beta chains were read from a single sample in a study of CD8+CD57+ T cells in acquired aplastic anemia. TCRdb redid the calling of the reads with MiXCR, one entry per CDR3 protein. Altogether about 270,000 distinct CDR3 sequences are present, 45% to 70% being singletons, with the ten largest covering around 7.6%. The sample taken for sequencing was sorted CD4+, CD8+, or CD8+CD57+ T cells (not recorded which) from PBMCs. The receptor set was obtained from a human donor with severe aplastic anemia or a healthy control (not recorded which). Both conserved end residues are part of each CDR3. The order of the fields is D gene, J gene, V gene, clone size, CDR3 length, CDR3 DNA, CDR3 protein. A D gene is named only where the DNA matches it firmly. Clone sizes are given selectively: once, few, many, or a class where the clone is expanded.

>TRBD2|TRBJ2-6|TRBV7-7|NA|13
TGTGCTAGCGGGGACTCTGGGGCCAACGTCCTGACTTTC
CASGDSGANVLTF
>NA|TRBJ2-2|TRBV20-1|NA|14
TGCAGTGCTCCCAGTCGTCAGAATGCCGGGGAGCTGTTTTTT
CSAPSRQNAGELFF
>TRBD1|TRBJ2-5|TRBV20-1|NA|13
TGCAGTGCTTCAACAGGGGAAGGAGAGACCCAGTACTTC
CSASTGEGETQYF
>TRBD2|TRBJ2-1|TRBV7-2|NA|15
TGTGCCAGCAGCTTAGGGGCTAGCGGGGGGCCTACCCAGTTCTTC
CASSLGASGGPTQFF
>NA|TRBJ2-5|TRBV3-1|NA|14
TGTGCCAGCAGCCAAGATTTGGGTCAAGAGACCCAGTACTTC
CASSQDLGQETQYF
>NA|TRBJ2-3|TRBV20-1|NA|12
TGCAGTGCCGCCAGGGACACAGATACGCAGTATTTT
CSAARDTDTQYF
>TRBD2|TRBJ2-3|TRBV7-6|NA|16
TGTGCCAGCAGCTTAGGAGCTAGCGGGATGACAGATACGCAGTACTTT
CASSLGASGMTDTQYF
>TRBD1|TRBJ1-1|TRBV19|few|18
TGTGCCAGTAGTATTCGTTGGACCCGGGACAGGGAGAACACTGAGGCTTTCTTT
CASSIRWTRDRENTEAFF
>NA|TRBJ2-1|TRBV5-4|many|17
TGTGCCAGCAGCCCAGGGGGGGGGCGTACCGGCCAGAATGAGCAGTTCTTC
CASSPGGGRTGQNEQFF
>NA|TRBJ2-7|TRBV6-6|NA|14
TGTGCCAGCAGTTACTCGGTTGGCACCTACGAGCAGTACTTC
CASSYSVGTYEQYF
>NA|TRBJ1-1|TRBV9|many|15
TGTGCCAGCAGCGCCGTAAACGGCTGGAACACTGAAGCTTTCTTT
CASSAVNGWNTEAFF
>NA|TRBJ1-5|TRBV2|NA|15
TGTGCCAGCAGTGGGTTGGGGGGGGCGCAGCAGCCCCAGCATTTT
CASSGLGGAQQPQHF
>NA|TRBJ2-7|TRBV15|NA|15
TGTGCCACCAGCAGCGGCCGGGGTCTCCGTAACGAGCAGTACTTC
CATSSGRGLRNEQYF
>TRBD2|TRBJ2-7|TRBV20-1|NA|14
TGCAGTGCCATTAGCGGGGCAAACTTCAACGAGCAGTACTTC
CSAISGANFNEQYF
>TRBD2|TRBJ2-2|TRBV7-3|NA|18
TGTGCCAGCAGCTTAACCCCGCTAGCGGGGAGGTTCACCGGGGAGCTGTTTTTT
CASSLTPLAGRFTGELFF